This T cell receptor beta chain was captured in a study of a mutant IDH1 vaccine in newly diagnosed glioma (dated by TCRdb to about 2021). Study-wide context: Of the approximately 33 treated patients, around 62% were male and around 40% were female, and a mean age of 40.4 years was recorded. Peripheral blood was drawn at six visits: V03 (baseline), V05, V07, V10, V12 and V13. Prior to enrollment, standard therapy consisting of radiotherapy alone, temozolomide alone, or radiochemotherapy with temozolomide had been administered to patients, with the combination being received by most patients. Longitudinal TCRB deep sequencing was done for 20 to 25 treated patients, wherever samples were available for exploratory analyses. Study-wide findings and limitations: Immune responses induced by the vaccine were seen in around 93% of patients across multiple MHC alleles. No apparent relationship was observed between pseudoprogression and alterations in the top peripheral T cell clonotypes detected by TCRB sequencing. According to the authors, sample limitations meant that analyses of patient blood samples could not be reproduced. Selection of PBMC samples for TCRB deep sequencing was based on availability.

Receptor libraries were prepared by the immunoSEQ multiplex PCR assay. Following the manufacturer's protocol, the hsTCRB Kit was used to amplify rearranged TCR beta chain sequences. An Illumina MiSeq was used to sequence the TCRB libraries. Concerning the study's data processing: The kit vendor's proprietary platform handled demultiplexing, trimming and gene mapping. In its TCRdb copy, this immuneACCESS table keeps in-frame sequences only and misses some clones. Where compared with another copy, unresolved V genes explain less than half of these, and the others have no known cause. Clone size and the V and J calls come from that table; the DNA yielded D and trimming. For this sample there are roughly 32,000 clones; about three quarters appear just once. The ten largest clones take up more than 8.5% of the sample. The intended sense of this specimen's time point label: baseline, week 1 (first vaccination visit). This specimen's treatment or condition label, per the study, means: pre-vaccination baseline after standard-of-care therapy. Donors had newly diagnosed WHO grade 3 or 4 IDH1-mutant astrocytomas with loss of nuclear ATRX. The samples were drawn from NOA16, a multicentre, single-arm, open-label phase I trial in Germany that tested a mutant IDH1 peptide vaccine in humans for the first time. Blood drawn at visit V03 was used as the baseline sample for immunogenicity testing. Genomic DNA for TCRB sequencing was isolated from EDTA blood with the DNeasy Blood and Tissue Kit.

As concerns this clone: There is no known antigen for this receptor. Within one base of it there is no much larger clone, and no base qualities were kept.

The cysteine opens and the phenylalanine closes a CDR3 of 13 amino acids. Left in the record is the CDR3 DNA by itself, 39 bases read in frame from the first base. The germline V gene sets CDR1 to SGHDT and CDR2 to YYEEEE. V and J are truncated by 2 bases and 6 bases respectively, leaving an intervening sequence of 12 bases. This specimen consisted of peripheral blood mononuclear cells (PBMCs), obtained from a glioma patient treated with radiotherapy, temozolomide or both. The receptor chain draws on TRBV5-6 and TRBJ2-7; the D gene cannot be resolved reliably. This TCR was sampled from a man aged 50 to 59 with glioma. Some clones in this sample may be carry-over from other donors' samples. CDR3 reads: CASSFSGIGEQYF. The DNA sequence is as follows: TGTGCCAGCAGCTTCTCGGGCATCGGCGAGCAGTACTTC.